These 15 T cell receptor beta chains were all obtained from the same sample, sequenced in a study of radiation and T cells in renal cell carcinoma. Time point specified: baseline pretreatment blood. Regarding treatment: 15 Gy SBRT to primary tumor, nephrectomy 4 weeks later. Profiled with immunoSEQ multiplex PCR; TCRdb holds only in-frame clones, not every one. The sample has about 88,000 clones; approximately 86% are singletons. The sample consisted of blood, taken from a patient whose treatment included radiotherapy and nephrectomy. Receptor source: a man in his forties or fifties with renal cell carcinoma.

V usage is TRBV5-1 and J usage is TRBJ2-7; 11 positions agree with TRBD1. J was trimmed by 2 bases and V by 4 bases; bases with no gene match: 5. The length of the CDR3 is 15 residues. CDR1 is SGHRS and CDR2 is YFSETQ in the germline V gene. CDR3 DNA: TGCGCCAGCAGCCTCGAGGGACAGGGGGCCTACGAGCAGTACTTC. Its protein is CASSLEGQGAYEQYF.

In DNA form, the CDR3 reads TGTGCCAGCAGTTCATTTGGGATCGGGACGGGGGAAAAACTGTTTTTT. This codes for CASSSFGIGTGEKLFF. This chain links TRBV27 with TRBJ1-4; a possible D gene is TRBD1 (5 bases). The CDR3 sequence is 16 residues long. The V end was cut by 4 bases, the J end by 8 bases, with 20 bases between. CDR1 and CDR2 from the germline V gene are MNHEY and SMNVEV (reference sequence).

The CDR3 here is CASSDSLAASYEQYF. DNA of the CDR3: TGTGCCAGCAGCGACTCACTAGCAGCGTCCTACGAGCAGTACTTC. V and J are TRBV6-5 and TRBJ2-7, with D possibly TRBD2 on 6 matching bases. The CDR3 extends over 15 amino acids. V shed 6 bases and J shed 1 base, with 16 bases lying between them. Looked up from germline, CDR1 is MNHEY and CDR2 is SVGAGI.

The rearrangement links TRBV1 to TRBJ2-7. TRBV1 is assigned pseudogene status. This CDR3 spans 14 amino acids. The CDR3: CTSTHSTASNEQYF. CDR3 coding DNA: TGCACCAGCACCCACTCCACGGCCAGTAACGAGCAGTACTTC.

This chain uses TRBV7-2 with TRBJ2-3; no firm D call. CDR3 size: 14 residues. Germline lookup yields CDR1 SGHTA and CDR2 FQGNSA. V was clipped by 2 bases and J by 2 bases, with 8 bases between them. In DNA, the CDR3 is TGTGCCAGCAGCTTAAACTATCCCACAGATACGCAGTATTTT. As protein: CASSLNYPTDTQYF.

The CDR3 region has the DNA TGTGCCAGTAGTATAGTCGCAGAGATACCCTATGGCTACACCTTC. Translation gives CASSIVAEIPYGYTF. The V call is TRBV19, the J call TRBJ1-2; D is ambiguous. The V end lost 1 base, the J end lost 4 bases, and 13 bases lay between the germline ends. The CDR3 consists of 15 residues. CDR1 is LNHDA and CDR2 is SQIVND in the germline V gene (reference sequence).

This clone was counted once. The chain is built from TRBV19 and TRBJ2-5, with 8 bases that match TRBD2. Trimming took 6 bases from V and 4 from J; bases not matched to a gene: 7. The CDR3 has 14 amino acids. Germline values: CDR1 LNHDA, CDR2 SQIVND (reference sequence). This chain's CDR3 is CASSGGAIGETQYF. CDR3 sequence (DNA): TGTGCCAGTAGCGGGGGGGCGATAGGAGAGACCCAGTACTTC.

The chain links TRBV5-4 to TRBJ1-2; D remains unclear. The CDR3 totals 12 residues. The V end lost 7 bases, the J end lost 1 base, and 8 bases lay between the germline ends. Germline V gene lookup returns CDR1 SGHNT and CDR2 YYREEE (reference sequence). The CDR3 coding sequence is TGTGCCAGCCGGGCCTTTAACTATGGCTACACCTTC. It yields the protein CASRAFNYGYTF.

The chain carries TRBV27 and TRBJ2-5; possible D gene TRBD1, 5 bases. The CDR3 length is 14 residues. The V gene lost 5 bases and the J gene lost 4 bases, with 14 bases spanning the gap. Per germline, CDR1 MNHEY and CDR2 SMNVEV (reference sequence). CDR3 DNA sequence: TGTGCCAGCAGTCCCTATGACAGTGGAGAGACCCAGTACTTC. It encodes CASSPYDSGETQYF.

The chain combines TRBV6-5 with TRBJ2-7, with unresolved D. CDR3 size: 14 residues. V was trimmed by 5 bases and J by 0 bases, leaving 11 bases between them. Germline V gene sequence: CDR1 MNHEY, CDR2 SVGAGI. CDR3 amino acids: CASSESGGSYEQYF. The CDR3 nucleotides are TGTGCCAGCAGTGAATCTGGCGGCTCCTACGAGCAGTACTTC.

The DNA for the CDR3 is TGTGCCAGCAGCGTACAGGGGGTCCACGAGCAGTACTTC. Its protein is CASSVQGVHEQYF. The chain couples TRBV9 to TRBJ2-7, with TRBD1 matching over 7 bases. The CDR3 spans 13 residues. From germline, CDR1 is SGDLS and CDR2 YYNGEE. V was pared by 1 base and J by 5 bases, with 3 bases of the junction left unmatched.

The chain uses TRBV6-5 and TRBJ2-1; 8 nucleotides match TRBD2. This CDR3 contains 16 residues. After removal of 0 bases from V and 5 bases from J, the junction contained 6 bases not matched to a gene. CDR1 and CDR2 (germline): MNHEY, SVGAGI. CDR3: CASSYSGGRSDNEQFF. In DNA form, the CDR3 reads TGTGCCAGCAGTTACTCGGGCGGGAGGAGCGACAATGAGCAGTTCTTC.

This clone has only a few counts. CDR3 sequence reads: CAISESGQGYNEQFF. For the CDR3, the DNA is TGTGCCATCAGTGAGTCGGGGCAGGGATACAATGAGCAGTTCTTC. The chain links TRBV10-3 to TRBJ2-1, with D perhaps matching TRBD1 (5 bases). The CDR3 runs to 15 residues. Trimming left V 0 bases short and J 4 bases short, with 10 bases between. The germline V gene encodes CDR1 ENHRY and CDR2 SYGVKD.

Only one count was recorded for this clone. The gene calls are TRBV2 and TRBJ2-5; the match to TRBD1 covers 9 bases. CDR3 length: 14 residues. The germline CDR1 and CDR2 sequences are SNHLY and FYNNEI. V lost 7 bases, J lost 5 bases, and 8 bases stayed unmatched. This CDR3 reads CASKLGTGPETQYF. DNA of the CDR3: TGTGCCAGCAAACTGGGGACAGGGCCGGAGACCCAGTACTTC.

This clone showed up just a few times. The CDR3 bases are TGTGCCAGCAGTTTGCTTAGCGTTGGAAACACCATATATTTT. It yields the protein CASSLLSVGNTIYF. The rearrangement uses TRBV6-5 and TRBJ1-3, with D unresolved. The CDR3 spans 14 residues. CDR1 MNHEY and CDR2 SVGAGI come from the germline V gene. Trimming stripped 4 bases from V and 3 bases from J, with 10 bases between.